The 2 T cell receptor beta chains below all came from one sample that was sequenced in a study of blood T cell repertoires in COVID-19. TCRdb keeps only in-frame clones here, not all; method: immunoSEQ multiplex PCR. The sample shows more than 95,000 clones, roughly 90% of them seen only once. The sample comprised peripheral blood. The receptors here all came from a human donor in a cohort sampled during active COVID-19.

The chain couples TRBV11-2 to TRBJ2-1; 9 bases agree with TRBD2. The V and J ends lost 5 bases and 3 bases, in that order; junction bases with no gene match: 5. CDR1 is SGHAT, CDR2 FQNNGV, per germline. This CDR3 is 15 amino acids long. CDR3 in DNA: TGTGCCAGCAGCACCGGACTAGCGTACTACAATGAGCAGTTCTTC. Protein: CASSTGLAYYNEQFF.

The rearrangement uses TRBV29-1 and TRBJ1-2; 9 bases align to TRBD1. Per germline, CDR1 SQVTM and CDR2 ANQGSEA. This CDR3 is built from 15 residues. J was trimmed by 3 bases and V by 1 base; bases with no gene match: 6. The CDR3 nucleotides are TGCAGCGTTGAAGGCGGGACAGGGAGGGACTATGGCTACACCTTC. Its protein is CSVEGGTGRDYGYTF.